This paragraph reports one T cell receptor (beta chain). The data are from a study of blood T cell repertoires in COVID-19. Original processing notes: Nucleated cell number was recorded as an estimate derived from reference gene primer amplification. TCRdb keeps only in-frame clones here, not all; method: immunoSEQ multiplex PCR. V and J calls and clone size are those listed in that table; D and trimming were worked out from the DNA. The sample includes just under 350,000 clones, 91% of them seen just once. This CDR3 has 13 amino acids. Germline V gives CDR1 SGHNT, CDR2 YENEEA. Losses at the gene ends were 7 bases for V and 1 base for J; bases not matched to a gene: 2.

Material for sequencing was peripheral blood. The receptor comes from a woman under 30 who had recovered from COVID-19. The chain employs TRBV11-3 and TRBJ2-5; 8 positions agree with TRBD1. The CDR3 sequence: CASTGTGQETQYF. CDR3 sequence (DNA): TGTGCCAGCACGGGGACAGGCCAAGAGACCCAGTACTTC.